One sample yielded the 32 T cell receptor beta chains listed below, sequenced in a study of blood T cell repertoires in COVID-19. Clones were sequenced by immunoSEQ multiplex PCR, and TCRdb holds only the in-frame ones, with some missing. Of approximately 150,000 clones listed, 75% to 90% were seen once; the top ten hold less than 5%. Sequencing was done on a sample of PBMCs or T cells enriched from blood (not recorded which). These receptors originate from a woman in her thirties or forties who had been exposed to COVID-19.

The V gene is TRBV6-4, the J gene TRBJ1-6; TRBD1 is a possible D gene (5 bases). V was pared by 9 bases and J by 7 bases, with 13 bases between. Germline CDR1 MRHNA, CDR2 SNTAGT. The CDR3 length is 13 residues. For the CDR3, the DNA is TGTGCCAGTAGCAGGGAAACCAATTCACCCCTCCACTTT. Its protein is CASSRETNSPLHF.

CDR3 DNA: TGTGCCAGCAGTTTCGGGGTTAGCTACGAGCAGTACTTC. This codes for CASSFGVSYEQYF. The chain carries TRBV27 and TRBJ2-7; a possible D gene is TRBD2 (5 bases). Trimming pared 3 bases from V and 3 bases from J, leaving 9 bases between. Germline assignment: CDR1 MNHEY and CDR2 SMNVEV (reference sequence). This CDR3 is 13 amino acids long.

The chain recombines TRBV5-1 with TRBJ2-3; TRBD2 aligns across 11 bases. The CDR3 is 14 amino acids. Germline trimming cut 7 bases from V and 0 bases from J; bases unmatched to any gene: 1. Germline V CDR1 and CDR2: SGHRS, YFSETQ. CDR3 amino acids: CASRLAGSTDTQYF. The CDR3 DNA follows: TGCGCCAGCCGACTAGCGGGGAGCACAGATACGCAGTATTTT.

This chain links TRBV2 with TRBJ2-7; TRBD1 agrees at 9 bases. The CDR3 is 13 amino acids. Germline CDR1 is SNHLY and CDR2 is FYNNEI. Unmatched junction bases numbered 7, after V lost 8 bases and J lost 5 bases. The CDR3, as DNA: TGTGCCAGCGCGGGACAGGGTGGACACGAGCAGTACTTC. This translates into CASAGQGGHEQYF. Together with reference TRBV2 and TRBJ2-7, the CDR3 gives the full variable domain: EPEVTQTPSHQVTQMGQEVILRCVPISNHLYFYWYRQILGQKVEFLVSFYNNEISEKSEIFDDQFSVERPDGSNFTLKIRSTKLEDSAMYFCASAGQGGHEQYFGPGTRLTVT.

This chain joins TRBV6-6 and TRBJ2-2; D uncertain. CDR3 length equals 15 residues. Germline V lookup: CDR1 MNHNY, CDR2 SVGAGI (reference sequence). V lost 7 bases and J 2 bases, leaving 14 bases between the germline ends. The CDR3 loop reads CASIRLTTNTGELFF. DNA for the CDR3: TGTGCCAGCATCAGACTTACCACTAACACCGGGGAGCTGTTTTTT.

The chain links TRBV5-1 to TRBJ1-3, with D possibly being TRBD1 (5 bases). V lost 0 bases to trimming and J lost 0 bases, with 10 bases between them. The V gene's germline CDR1 is SGHRS and CDR2 YFSETQ. The CDR3 contains 16 residues. CDR3 in DNA: TGCGCCAGCAGCTTGGGGTCGGGGGGCTCTGGAAACACCATATATTTT. Protein: CASSLGSGGSGNTIYF.

The V and J genes are TRBV28 and TRBJ1-5; no clear D. This CDR3 comprises 12 residues. CDR1 is MDHEN and CDR2 is SYDVKM in the germline V gene. Trimming stripped 7 bases from V and 9 bases from J, with 13 bases between. The CDR3 DNA sequence: TGTGCCAGCACTATATCTCCATCGCCCCAGCATTTT. Amino acids: CASTISPSPQHF.

This clone came up a few times. CDR3 amino acids: CASSEGGGSVYNSPLHF. The CDR3 DNA follows: TGTGCCAGCAGTGAAGGAGGCGGATCCGTCTATAATTCACCCCTCCACTTT. The chain uses TRBV6-1 and TRBJ1-6; D not resolved. V lost 1 base and J 3 bases, leaving 13 bases between the germline ends. There are 17 residues in the CDR3. The germline V gene encodes CDR1 MNHNS and CDR2 SASEGT.

This clone was recorded once. The V call is TRBV9, the J call TRBJ1-2, with 9 bases aligning to TRBD1. V shed 4 bases and J 5 bases; nucleotides not matched to a gene: 9. In germline, CDR1 is SGDLS, CDR2 YYNGEE. CDR3 length equals 15 residues. CDR3 nucleotide sequence: TGTGCCAGCAGCATACACCGCGGACAGGGGTATGGCTACACCTTC. It translates to CASSIHRGQGYGYTF.

This chain uses TRBV18 with TRBJ1-1; D call uncertain. CDR3 length: 10 residues. Germline CDR1 reads KGHSH; CDR2 reads LQKENI. The V end lost 8 bases, the J end lost 2 bases, and 3 bases lay between the germline ends. DNA for the CDR3: TGTGCCAGCCGTAACACTGAAGCTTTCTTT. Protein sequence: CASRNTEAFF.

This rearrangement joins TRBV27 to TRBJ1-5; a weak D match, TRBD1 (5 bases). The CDR3 is made up of 15 amino acids. Germline assignment: CDR1 MNHEY and CDR2 SMNVEV (reference sequence). V shed 5 bases and J shed 3 bases, with 14 bases lying between them. In DNA form, the CDR3 reads TGTGCCAGCAGTCTCTCTACAGGTACCAATCAGCCCCAGCATTTT. It translates to CASSLSTGTNQPQHF.

The rearrangement joins TRBV6-5 to TRBJ1-4; D unresolved. The germline V gene has CDR1 MNHEY and CDR2 SVGAGI. V lost 6 bases to trimming and J lost 7 bases, with 15 bases between them. The CDR3 runs to 14 residues. CDR3 residues: CASSQDKNREKLFF. In DNA form, the CDR3 reads TGTGCCAGCAGCCAAGACAAGAATCGTGAAAAACTGTTTTTT.

The chain combines TRBV7-9 with TRBJ1-4; D is perhaps TRBD1 (6 bases). The CDR3 has 16 amino acids. V gave up 3 bases and J gave up 0 bases, with 11 bases separating them. Germline V gives CDR1 SEHNR, CDR2 FQNEAQ (reference sequence). The CDR3 loop reads CASSFLGAATNEKLFF. The CDR3 nucleotides are TGTGCCAGCAGCTTTTTGGGGGCGGCAACTAATGAAAAACTGTTTTTT.

The chain employs TRBV12-3 or TRBV12-4 and TRBJ2-3; a weak D match, TRBD2 (5 bases). This CDR3 has 13 amino acids. The V and J ends lost 3 bases and 2 bases respectively, with 6 bases between them. CDR3 residues: CASSFGNTDTQYF. The CDR3 DNA is TGTGCCAGCAGTTTCGGGAACACAGATACGCAGTATTTT.

The chain employs TRBV6-1 and TRBJ2-1, with D perhaps matching TRBD2 (6 bases). V lost 3 bases and J lost 6, with 21 bases in between. Germline loops: CDR1 MNHNS, CDR2 SASEGT. CDR3 length: 17 residues. Here the CDR3 reads CASSDPPGGVRGNEQFF. CDR3 DNA sequence: TGTGCCAGCAGTGACCCTCCGGGCGGGGTTCGGGGCAATGAGCAGTTCTTC.

This clone was found once. This rearrangement joins TRBV29-1 to TRBJ2-1; D is possibly TRBD2 (6 bases). CDR3 length equals 12 residues. Trimming cost V 8 bases and J 4 bases, with 12 bases left between them. Germline V gene data show CDR1 as SQVTM and CDR2 as ANQGSEA. CDR3 DNA: TGCAGCTGGACTAACCCGTACAATGAGCAGTTCTTC. Encoded protein: CSWTNPYNEQFF.

The V and J genes are TRBV27 and TRBJ2-1; D gene ambiguous. The V and J ends lost 2 bases and 6 bases respectively, with 11 bases between them. Germline V gives CDR1 MNHEY, CDR2 SMNVEV (reference sequence). CDR3 length: 14 residues. CDR3 nucleotide sequence: TGTGCCAGCAGTTTAGACTCCCAAATCAATGAGCAGTTCTTC. It specifies CASSLDSQINEQFF.

This clone has a single count. The chain has TRBV7-8 and TRBJ1-1; possibly TRBD1 for D (5 bases). Germline-derived CDR1 and CDR2 are SGHVS and FQNEAQ. Deletions cut 3 bases from V and 3 bases from J, with 11 bases between. There are 14 residues in the CDR3. The CDR3 spells CASSFRTGHTEAFF. In DNA, the CDR3 is TGTGCCAGCAGCTTCCGAACAGGACACACTGAAGCTTTCTTT.

The chain carries TRBV7-2 and TRBJ2-1, with TRBD1 matching 11 bases. With V trimmed by 4 bases and J by 8 bases, 7 bases remained unmatched. The CDR3 totals 15 residues. Germline lookup yields CDR1 SGHTA and CDR2 FQGNSA. CDR3 bases: TGTGCCAGCAGCTCCGGGACAGGGGGAATCTATGAGCAGTTCTTC. Amino acids: CASSSGTGGIYEQFF.

The chain carries TRBV5-6 and TRBJ2-7; maybe TRBD1 (6 bases). This CDR3 contains 15 residues. Germline-derived CDR1 and CDR2 are SGHDT and YYEEEE. Trimming cost V 4 bases and J 0 bases, with 14 bases left between them. CDR3 nucleotides: TGTGCCAGCAGCCACCGGGACAAGAGCTCCTACGAGCAGTACTTC. It encodes CASSHRDKSSYEQYF.

The chain recombines TRBV7-9 with TRBJ2-1; tentative D call: TRBD1 (6 bases). The CDR3 runs to 11 residues. Germline V CDR1 and CDR2: SEHNR, FQNEAQ (reference sequence). V dropped 1 base and J dropped 15 bases, with 10 bases sitting between them. CDR3 DNA sequence: TGTGCCAGCAGCTTAGGTCAGGGGAGGTTCTTC. The encoded protein is CASSLGQGRFF. Full variable domain (rest looked up from reference TRBV7-9 and TRBJ2-1): DTGVSQNPRHKITKRGQNVTFRCDPISEHNRLYWYRQTLGQGPEFLTYFQNEAQLEKSRLLSDRFSAERPKGSFSTLEIQRTEQGDSAMYLCASSLGQGRFFGPGTRLTVL.

This clone was seen a few times. The chain recombines TRBV2 with TRBJ2-1; TRBD1 agrees at 8 bases. The junction had 10 bases not matched to a gene; V was cut back by 5 bases and J by 7 bases. The CDR3 has 15 amino acids. Germline V gene sequence: CDR1 SNHLY, CDR2 FYNNEI. The CDR3 DNA follows: TGTGCCAGCAGTACGGACAGGGCCTTAGGAAATGAGCAGTTCTTC. Amino acid sequence: CASSTDRALGNEQFF.

J is TRBJ1-5 and V is TRBV11-2; D remains unclear. Trimming removed 1 base from V and 4 bases from J, with 5 bases in between. The germline V gene encodes CDR1 SGHAT and CDR2 FQNNGV. There are 13 residues in the CDR3. Written as DNA, the CDR3 is TGTGCCAGCAGCTTAGCGCGGAATCAGCCCCAGCATTTT. Translating gives CASSLARNQPQHF.

The chain uses TRBV6-2 or TRBV6-3 and TRBJ2-1; possible D gene TRBD1, 8 bases. Germline CDR1 MNHEY, CDR2 SVGEGT. The CDR3 has 16 amino acids. Trimming shortened V by 4 bases and J by 1 base, and 14 bases separated the two germline ends. The DNA of the CDR3 is TGTGCCAGCAGTTCCCACAGGGGGGGATCCTACAATGAGCAGTTCTTC. Protein: CASSSHRGGSYNEQFF.

The chain has TRBV5-1 and TRBJ2-3, with 10 bases matching TRBD2. V gave up 7 bases and J gave up 4 bases; unmatched junction bases: 12. The CDR3 loop spans 16 amino acids. The V gene's germline CDR1 is SGHRS and CDR2 YFSETQ. The CDR3 sequence is CASSPYSGGQSDTQYF. CDR3 DNA: TGCGCCAGCTCACCTTATAGCGGGGGGCAATCAGATACGCAGTATTTT.

The chain combines TRBV27 with TRBJ2-2, with D tentatively TRBD1 (6 bases). The CDR3 spans 19 residues. Germline assignment: CDR1 MNHEY and CDR2 SMNVEV (reference sequence). V was clipped by 2 bases and J by 2 bases, with 21 bases between them. The CDR3 DNA sequence: TGTGCCAGCAGTTTAGAGGTGTCGGCGGGTGGGGGCAACACCGGGGAGCTGTTTTTT. Amino acid sequence: CASSLEVSAGGGNTGELFF.

The chain is built from TRBV4-2 and TRBJ2-5; 10 nucleotides align to TRBD2. Looked up from germline, CDR1 is LGHNA and CDR2 is YNFKEQ. This CDR3 region has 16 residues. V trimming: 0 bases; J trimming: 5 bases; junction bases outside the gene matches: 6. CDR3 sequence reads: CASSQESAGGPETQYF. CDR3 DNA sequence: TGTGCCAGCAGCCAAGAGTCAGCGGGGGGGCCGGAGACCCAGTACTTC.

The rearrangement joins TRBV9 to TRBJ2-4, with 7 bases fitting TRBD2. Trimming cost V 0 bases and J 6 bases; bases outside gene matches: 3. Germline values: CDR1 SGDLS, CDR2 YYNGEE. This CDR3 contains 14 residues. For the CDR3, the DNA is TGTGCCAGCAGCGTAGCGGGGGGAGGAAACATTCAGTACTTC. It specifies CASSVAGGGNIQYF. The full variable domain, with the rest looked up from reference TRBV9 and TRBJ2-4, is DSGVTQTPKHLITATGQRVTLRCSPRSGDLSVYWYQQSLDQGLQFLIQYYNGEERAKGNILERFSAQQFPDLHSELNLSSLELGDSALYFCASSVAGGGNIQYFGAGTRLSVL.

The V and J genes are TRBV5-1 and TRBJ1-1; 9 bases are shared with TRBD1. With V trimmed by 0 bases and J by 3 bases, 6 bases remained unmatched. Germline V gene sequence: CDR1 SGHRS, CDR2 YFSETQ. The CDR3 runs to 16 residues. The CDR3 region has the DNA TGCGCCAGCAGCTTGGTACACCGGGACAGGGACACTGAAGCTTTCTTT. It codes for CASSLVHRDRDTEAFF.

V is TRBV19 and J is TRBJ2-2; tentatively, D is TRBD1 (5 bases). Trimming left V 7 bases short and J 2 bases short, with 14 bases between. There are 15 residues in the CDR3. Germline CDR1 is LNHDA and CDR2 is SQIVND (reference sequence). The CDR3: CASNFGQGNTGELFF. In nucleotides, the CDR3 is TGTGCCAGTAACTTCGGGCAGGGAAACACCGGGGAGCTGTTTTTT.

This clone was recorded once. The chain is built from TRBV27 and TRBJ2-1, with TRBD2 identical over 10 bases. V lost 4 bases to trimming and J lost 9 bases; unmatched junction nucleotides: 12. CDR1 is MNHEY, CDR2 SMNVEV, per germline (reference sequence). This CDR3 spans 16 amino acids. The chain's CDR3 is CASSSQGASGRSEQFF. DNA for the CDR3: TGTGCCAGCAGTTCTCAAGGCGCTAGCGGGAGAAGTGAGCAGTTCTTC.

The chain joins TRBV5-1 to TRBJ1-2, with 7 bases matching TRBD1. There are 14 residues in the CDR3. Unmatched junction bases numbered 11, after V lost 6 bases and J lost 6 bases. Looked up from germline, CDR1 is SGHRS and CDR2 is YFSETQ. CDR3 nucleotides: TGCGCCAGCACCCCGGGACAGCCGTATGATGGCTACACCTTC. Translation: CASTPGQPYDGYTF.